This T cell receptor (beta chain) comes out of a study of T cells in Graves' hyperthyroidism and ophthalmopathy. The CDR3 runs to 14 residues. V was pared by 5 bases and J by 1 base, with 12 bases between. Germline V gene lookup returns CDR1 SGHTA and CDR2 FQGNSA. RNA transcripts provided the source from which TCR beta CDR3 regions were amplified. The study used the HTBI primer set for a first-round RT-PCR of the TCR CDR3. Using its own MiXCR run on the multiplex PCR reads, TCRdb lists one record per CDR3 protein. The repertoire has about 640,000 distinct CDR3 sequences, 45% of them found once; the top ten carry roughly 7.2%.

The chain joins TRBV7-2 to TRBJ2-7, with D perhaps matching TRBD1 (6 bases). The source material was peripheral blood or thyroid tissue (not recorded which). The clonotype was recovered from an adult man with Graves' disease, either hyperthyroidism or ophthalmopathy (not recorded which). As DNA, the CDR3 is TGTGCCAGCAGCCCAGGGGCGGGTTCCTACGAGCAGTACTTC. This gives the protein CASSPGAGSYEQYF.